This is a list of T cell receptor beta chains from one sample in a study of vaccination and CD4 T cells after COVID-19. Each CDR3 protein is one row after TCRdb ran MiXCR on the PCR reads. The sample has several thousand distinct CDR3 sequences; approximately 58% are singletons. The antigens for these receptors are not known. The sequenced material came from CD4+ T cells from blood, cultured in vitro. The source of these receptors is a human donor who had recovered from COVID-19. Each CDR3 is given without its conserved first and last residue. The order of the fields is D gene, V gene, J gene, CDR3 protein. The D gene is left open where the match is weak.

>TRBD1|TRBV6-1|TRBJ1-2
ASSQGGRYGYT
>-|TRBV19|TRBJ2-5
ASSPRGGEETQY
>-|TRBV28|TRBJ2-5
ASSLWGGHKQETQY
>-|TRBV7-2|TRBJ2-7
ASSLGAGPYEQY
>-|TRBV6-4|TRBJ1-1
ASRGTAEAF
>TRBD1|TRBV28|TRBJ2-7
ASTDDRAAEQY
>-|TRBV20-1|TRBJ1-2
SAREPLAPYGYT
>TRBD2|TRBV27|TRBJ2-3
ASSLRGGDTQY
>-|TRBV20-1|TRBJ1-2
SARDRTGIANYGYT
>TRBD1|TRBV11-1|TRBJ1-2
ASSYASGGSYGYT
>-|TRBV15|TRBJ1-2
ATSAVNYGYT
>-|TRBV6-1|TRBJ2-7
ASGGRGWEQY
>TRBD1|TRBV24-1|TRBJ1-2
ATSGGQGNGYT
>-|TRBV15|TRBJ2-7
ATSRPPAGLGEQY
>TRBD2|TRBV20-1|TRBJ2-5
SAPGLAGVQETQY
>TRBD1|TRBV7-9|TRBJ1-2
ASSFVGQANGYT
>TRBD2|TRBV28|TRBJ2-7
VSGRYEQY
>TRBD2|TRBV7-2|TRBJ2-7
ASSFLGTSGRGAS
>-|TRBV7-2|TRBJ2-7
ASSLSAYEQY
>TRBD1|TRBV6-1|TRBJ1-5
ASTTGGNQPQH
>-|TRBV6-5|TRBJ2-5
ASSYSGETQY
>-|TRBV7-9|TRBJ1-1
ASSLAGNTEAF
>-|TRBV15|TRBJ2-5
ATSSPGETQY
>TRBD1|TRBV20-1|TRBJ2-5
SADPGGVLETQY
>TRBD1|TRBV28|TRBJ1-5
ASHDTGARNQPQH
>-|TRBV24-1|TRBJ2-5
ATSVGKGETQY
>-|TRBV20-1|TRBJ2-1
SAEVVLGNEQF
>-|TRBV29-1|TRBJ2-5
SVLSGRETQY
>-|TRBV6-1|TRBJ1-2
ASNQGSYGYT
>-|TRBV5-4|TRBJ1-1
ASSLDWDTEAF
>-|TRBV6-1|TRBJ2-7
ASRNPSYEQY
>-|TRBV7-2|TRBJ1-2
ASSLVGSGYT
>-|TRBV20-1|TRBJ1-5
SAPDVSNQPQH
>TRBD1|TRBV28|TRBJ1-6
ASNEAGGLSALH
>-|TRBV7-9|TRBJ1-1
ASSLREAF
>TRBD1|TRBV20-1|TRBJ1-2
SSGGGANYGYT
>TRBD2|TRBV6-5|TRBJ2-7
ASSLGGEMN
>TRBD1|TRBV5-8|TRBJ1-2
ASRRQGAYGYT
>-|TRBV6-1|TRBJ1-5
ASMPGGQPQH
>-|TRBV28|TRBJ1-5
ASGGAGASWQPQH
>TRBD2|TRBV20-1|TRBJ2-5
SARSSGSPWETQY
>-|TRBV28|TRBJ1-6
ASRPGRLNSPLH
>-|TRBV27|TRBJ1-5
ASSLHRDQPQH
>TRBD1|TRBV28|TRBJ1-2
ASSIGQELYGYT